One sample yielded the 2 T cell receptor beta chains listed below, sequenced in a study of blood T cell repertoires in COVID-19. Libraries were prepared by immunoSEQ multiplex PCR; TCRdb keeps only in-frame clonotypes and omits some of them. Among around 63,000 clones listed, about 90% were seen once. The sequenced sample was peripheral blood. Every receptor here comes from a man between 60 and 75 years old with acute or convalescent COVID-19.

The chain couples TRBV9 to TRBJ1-2; 8 bases map to TRBD1. V lost 2 bases to trimming and J lost 4 bases; unmatched junction nucleotides: 4. CDR1 and CDR2 (germline): SGDLS, YYNGEE. The CDR3 runs 14 residues. The CDR3 nucleotides are TGTGCCAGCAGCGTCGGACAGGGCACCTATGGCTACACCTTC. Translation gives CASSVGQGTYGYTF. The full variable domain, in which reference TRBV9 and TRBJ1-2 provide the parts outside the CDR3, is DSGVTQTPKHLITATGQRVTLRCSPRSGDLSVYWYQQSLDQGLQFLIQYYNGEERAKGNILERFSAQQFPDLHSELNLSSLELGDSALYFCASSVGQGTYGYTFGSGTRLTVV.

The V and J genes are TRBV4-3 and TRBJ1-2; 8 positions agree with TRBD1. After removal of 4 bases from V and 4 bases from J, the junction contained 8 bases not matched to a gene. The CDR3 runs 15 residues. In germline, CDR1 is LGHNA, CDR2 YSLEER. The CDR3 spells CASSPGTGLTYGYTF. The CDR3 DNA follows: TGCGCCAGCAGCCCCGGGACAGGCTTAACCTATGGCTACACCTTC.